The entry that follows covers one TCR beta chain sequence. The entry originates in a study of blood T cell repertoires in COVID-19. Produced via immunoSEQ multiplex PCR; TCRdb's table is partial and in-frame only. The sample holds 200,000 to 250,000 clones, over 75% seen once. Germline values: CDR1 SGHTA, CDR2 FQGNSA. This CDR3 has 15 residues. The V gene lost 3 bases and the J gene lost 4 bases, with 13 bases spanning the gap. Sequencing was carried out using PBMCs or T cells enriched from blood (not recorded which). The J gene is TRBJ1-3, the V gene TRBV7-2; a weak D match, TRBD1 (5 bases). The clonotype was recovered from a woman aged 55-70 years who had recovered from COVID-19. Here the CDR3 reads CASSLTNRRGNTIYF. CDR3 nucleotide sequence: TGTGCCAGCAGCTTGACAAACAGGAGAGGAAACACCATATATTTT.